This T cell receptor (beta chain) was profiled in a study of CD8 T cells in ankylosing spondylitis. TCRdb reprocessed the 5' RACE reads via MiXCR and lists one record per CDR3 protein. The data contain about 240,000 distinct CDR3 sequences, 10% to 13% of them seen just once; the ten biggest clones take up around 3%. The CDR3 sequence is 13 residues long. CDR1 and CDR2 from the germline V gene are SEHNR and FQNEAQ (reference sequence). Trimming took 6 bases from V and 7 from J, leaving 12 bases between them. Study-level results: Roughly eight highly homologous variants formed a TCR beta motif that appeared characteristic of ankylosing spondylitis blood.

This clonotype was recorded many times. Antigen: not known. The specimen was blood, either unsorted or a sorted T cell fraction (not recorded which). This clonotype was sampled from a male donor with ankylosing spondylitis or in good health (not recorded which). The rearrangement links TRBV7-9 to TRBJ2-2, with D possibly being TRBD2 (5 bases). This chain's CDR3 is CASRIGENGELFF. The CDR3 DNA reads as TGTGCCAGCAGAATTGGGGAGAACGGGGAGCTGTTTTTT.